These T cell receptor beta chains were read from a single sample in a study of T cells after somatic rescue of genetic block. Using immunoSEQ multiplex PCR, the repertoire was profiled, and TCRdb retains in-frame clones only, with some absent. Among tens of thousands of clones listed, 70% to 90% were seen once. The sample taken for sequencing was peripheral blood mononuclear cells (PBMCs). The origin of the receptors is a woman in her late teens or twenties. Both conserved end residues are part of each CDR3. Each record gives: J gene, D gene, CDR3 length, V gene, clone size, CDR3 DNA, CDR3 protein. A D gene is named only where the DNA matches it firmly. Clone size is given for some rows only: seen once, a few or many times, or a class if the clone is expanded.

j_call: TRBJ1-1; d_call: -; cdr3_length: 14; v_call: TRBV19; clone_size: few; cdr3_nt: TGTGCCAGTCGACCGCCGGGAGCTAACACTGAAGCTTTCTTT; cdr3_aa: CASRPPGANTEAFF
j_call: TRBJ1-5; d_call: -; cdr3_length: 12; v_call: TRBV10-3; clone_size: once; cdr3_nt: TGTGCCATCAGCCCAGGAACCGGTGCCCAGCATTTT; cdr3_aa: CAISPGTGAQHF
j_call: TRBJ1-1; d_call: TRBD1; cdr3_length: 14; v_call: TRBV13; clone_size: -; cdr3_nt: TGTGCCAGCAGCTTCGGACAGGGGAACACTGAAGCTTTCTTT; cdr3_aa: CASSFGQGNTEAFF
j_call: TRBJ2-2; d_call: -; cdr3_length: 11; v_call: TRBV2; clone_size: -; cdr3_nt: TGTGCCAGCAGCGCCCTAGGGGAGCTGTTTTTT; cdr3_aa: CASSALGELFF
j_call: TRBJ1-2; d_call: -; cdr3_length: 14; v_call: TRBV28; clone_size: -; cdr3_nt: TGTGCCAGCAGTTCTTATCGAGCTAACTATGGCTACACCTTC; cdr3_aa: CASSSYRANYGYTF
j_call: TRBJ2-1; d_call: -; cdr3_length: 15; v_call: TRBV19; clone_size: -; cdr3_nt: TGTGCCAGTACCCCAAGCCTAGGAGGCTACAATGAGCAGTTCTTC; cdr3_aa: CASTPSLGGYNEQFF
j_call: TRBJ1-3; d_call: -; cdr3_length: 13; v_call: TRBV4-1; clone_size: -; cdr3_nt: TGCGCCAGCAGCCAAGTCGTTAGGGACACCATATATTTT; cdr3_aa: CASSQVVRDTIYF
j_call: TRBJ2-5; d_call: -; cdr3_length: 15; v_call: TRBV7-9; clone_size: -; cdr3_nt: TGTGCCAGCCATGTACAGGGAGGAGGTCAAGAGACCCAGTACTTC; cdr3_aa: CASHVQGGGQETQYF
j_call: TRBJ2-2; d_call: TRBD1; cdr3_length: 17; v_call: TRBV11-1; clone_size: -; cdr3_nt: TGTGCCACCCGACAGGGACAGTGGACGGGGAACACCGGGGAGCTGTTTTTT; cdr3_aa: CATRQGQWTGNTGELFF
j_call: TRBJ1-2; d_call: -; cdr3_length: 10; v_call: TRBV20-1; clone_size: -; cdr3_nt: TGCAGTGCTAGCGTTAATGGCTACACCTTC; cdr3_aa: CSASVNGYTF
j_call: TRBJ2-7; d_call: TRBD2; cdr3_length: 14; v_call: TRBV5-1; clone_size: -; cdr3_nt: TGCGCCAGCAGCCCGGGACTAGCTGGCCACGAGCAGTACTTC; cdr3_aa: CASSPGLAGHEQYF
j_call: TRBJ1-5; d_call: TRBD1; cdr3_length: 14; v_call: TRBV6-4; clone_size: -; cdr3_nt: TGTGCCAGCAGTGACGGACAGGAGGCTCAGCCCCAGCATTTT; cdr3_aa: CASSDGQEAQPQHF
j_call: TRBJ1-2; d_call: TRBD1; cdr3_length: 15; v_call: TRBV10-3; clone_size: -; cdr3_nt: TGTGCCATCAGTGAAACGGGACAGGGTTACTATGGCTACACCTTC; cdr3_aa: CAISETGQGYYGYTF
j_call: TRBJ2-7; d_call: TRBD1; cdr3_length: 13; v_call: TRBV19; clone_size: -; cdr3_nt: TGTGCCAGTAGTTCTGGCAGGGGGTACGAGCAGTACTTC; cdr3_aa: CASSSGRGYEQYF
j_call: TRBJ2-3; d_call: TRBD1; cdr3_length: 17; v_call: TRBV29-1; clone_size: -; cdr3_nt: TGCAGCGTTGAAGAAGGACAGGCCCTGGTTGGCACAGATACGCAGTATTTT; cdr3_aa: CSVEEGQALVGTDTQYF
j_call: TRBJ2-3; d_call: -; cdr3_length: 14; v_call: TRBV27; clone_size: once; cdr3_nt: TGTGCCAGCACCCTACGGGACAGCACAGATACGCAGTATTTT; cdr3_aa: CASTLRDSTDTQYF
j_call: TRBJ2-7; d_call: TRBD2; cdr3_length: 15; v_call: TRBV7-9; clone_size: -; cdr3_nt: TGTGCCAGCAGCTTATTTCGGGGAGGGCCCTACGAGCAGTACTTC; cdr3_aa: CASSLFRGGPYEQYF
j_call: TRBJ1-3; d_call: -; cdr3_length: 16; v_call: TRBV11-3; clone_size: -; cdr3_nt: TGTGCCAGCAGCTCTCGGGACACCAGCTCTGGAAACACCATATATTTT; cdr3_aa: CASSSRDTSSGNTIYF
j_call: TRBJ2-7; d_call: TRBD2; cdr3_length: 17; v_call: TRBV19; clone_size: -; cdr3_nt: TGTGCCAGTAGTTCTCCGGGACTAGCGACACCCATGAGGGAGCAGTACTTC; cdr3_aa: CASSSPGLATPMREQYF
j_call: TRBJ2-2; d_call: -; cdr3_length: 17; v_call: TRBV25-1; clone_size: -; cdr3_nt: TGTGCCAGCAGTGAATATGACCCGGGGGTGGGCACCGGGGAGCTGTTTTTT; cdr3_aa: CASSEYDPGVGTGELFF
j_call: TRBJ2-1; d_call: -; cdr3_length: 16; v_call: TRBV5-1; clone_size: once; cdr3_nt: TGCGCCAGCAGCTTGACCTTGGGAACCTCCTACAATGAGCAGTTCTTC; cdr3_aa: CASSLTLGTSYNEQFF
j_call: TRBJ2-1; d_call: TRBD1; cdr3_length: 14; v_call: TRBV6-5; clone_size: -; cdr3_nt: TGTGCCAGCAGAGGGACAGGGAGGGTCAATGAGCAGTTCTTC; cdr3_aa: CASRGTGRVNEQFF
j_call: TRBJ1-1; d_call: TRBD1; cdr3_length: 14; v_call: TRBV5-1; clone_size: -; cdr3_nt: TGCGCCAGCAGCTCTCAGGGGGGGAACACTGAAGCTTTCTTT; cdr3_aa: CASSSQGGNTEAFF
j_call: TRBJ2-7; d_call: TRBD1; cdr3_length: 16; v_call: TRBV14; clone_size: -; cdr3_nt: TGTGCCAGCAGCCAGGGGTTTGGCAGGGGGAGCCACGAGCAGTACTTC; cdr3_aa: CASSQGFGRGSHEQYF
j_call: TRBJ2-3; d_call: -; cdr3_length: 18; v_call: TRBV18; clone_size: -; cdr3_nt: TGTGCCAGCTCACCCTTTACCCCGGAAATAACTAGCACAGATACGCAGTATTTT; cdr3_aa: CASSPFTPEITSTDTQYF
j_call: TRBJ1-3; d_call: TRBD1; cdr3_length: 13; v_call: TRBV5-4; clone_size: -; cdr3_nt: TGTGCCAGCAGCAGAGGGGGCGAAAACACCATATATTTT; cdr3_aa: CASSRGGENTIYF
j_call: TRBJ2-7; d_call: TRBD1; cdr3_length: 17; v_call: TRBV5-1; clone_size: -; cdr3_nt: TGCGCCAGCAGCGGGGGGACAGGGGCCCCGTTGTCCTACGAGCAGTACTTC; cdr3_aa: CASSGGTGAPLSYEQYF
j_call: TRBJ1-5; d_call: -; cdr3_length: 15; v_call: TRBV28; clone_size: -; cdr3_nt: TGTGCCAGCAGTCGGACCTTAGGCGGGAATCAGCCCCAGCATTTT; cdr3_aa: CASSRTLGGNQPQHF
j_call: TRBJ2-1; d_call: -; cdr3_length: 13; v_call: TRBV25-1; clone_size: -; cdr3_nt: TGTGCCAGCAGTGATGAGGAACTGCCTGAGCAGTTCTTC; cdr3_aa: CASSDEELPEQFF
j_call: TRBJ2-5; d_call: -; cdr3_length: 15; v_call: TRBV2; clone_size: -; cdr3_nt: TGTGCCAGCAGTGGCTTCGTAACTCTCCAAGAGACCCAGTACTTC; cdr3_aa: CASSGFVTLQETQYF
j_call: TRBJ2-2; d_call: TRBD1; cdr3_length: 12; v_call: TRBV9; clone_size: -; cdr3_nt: TGTGCCGGCGGGGACAGGGCCGGGGAGCTGTTTTTT; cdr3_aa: CAGGDRAGELFF
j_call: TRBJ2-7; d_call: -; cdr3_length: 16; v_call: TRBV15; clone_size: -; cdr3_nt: TGTGCCACCAGCCCCTCCCGGGTCCCTCAGCGGGACGAGCAGTACTTC; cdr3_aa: CATSPSRVPQRDEQYF
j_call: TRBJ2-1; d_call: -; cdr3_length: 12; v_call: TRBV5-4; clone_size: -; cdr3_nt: TGTGCCAGCAGCTTCCTCACAGGTGAGCAGTTCTTC; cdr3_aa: CASSFLTGEQFF
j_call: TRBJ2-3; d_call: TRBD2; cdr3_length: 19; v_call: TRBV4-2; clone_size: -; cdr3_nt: TGTGCCAGCAGCCAAGAAGGGGTTAGACTAGCGGGAGGTACAGATACGCAGTATTTT; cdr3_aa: CASSQEGVRLAGGTDTQYF
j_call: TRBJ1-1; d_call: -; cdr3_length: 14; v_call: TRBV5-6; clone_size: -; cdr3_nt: TGTGCCAGCAGCCCTTACGGGGTGAACACTGAAGCTTTCTTT; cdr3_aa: CASSPYGVNTEAFF
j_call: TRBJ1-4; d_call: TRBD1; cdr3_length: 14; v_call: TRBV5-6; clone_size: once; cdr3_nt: TGTGCCAGCAGCGGGGGGACAGGGATTGAAAAACTGTTTTTT; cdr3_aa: CASSGGTGIEKLFF
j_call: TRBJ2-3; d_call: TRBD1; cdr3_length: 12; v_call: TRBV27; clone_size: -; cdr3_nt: TGTGCCAGCAGTTCCAGGGGGGATACGCAGTATTTT; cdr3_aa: CASSSRGDTQYF
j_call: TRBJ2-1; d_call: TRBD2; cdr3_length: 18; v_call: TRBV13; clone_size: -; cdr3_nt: TGTGCCAGCAGCCTCACATTAGCGGGAGGGCGCACCTACAATGAGCAGTTCTTC; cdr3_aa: CASSLTLAGGRTYNEQFF
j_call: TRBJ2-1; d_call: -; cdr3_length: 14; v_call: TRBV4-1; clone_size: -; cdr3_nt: TGCGCCAGCAGCCAAGATGTGGTAGCCGTGGAGCAGTTCTTC; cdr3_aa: CASSQDVVAVEQFF
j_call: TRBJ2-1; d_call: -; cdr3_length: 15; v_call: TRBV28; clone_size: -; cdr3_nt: TGTGCCAGCAGTTTGTATGATAGCCCCTACAATGAGCAGTTCTTC; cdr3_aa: CASSLYDSPYNEQFF
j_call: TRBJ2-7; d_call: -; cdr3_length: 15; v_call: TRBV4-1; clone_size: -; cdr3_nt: TGCGCCAGCAGCCCCACCCGGACAGCGGCTCACGAGCAGTACTTC; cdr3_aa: CASSPTRTAAHEQYF
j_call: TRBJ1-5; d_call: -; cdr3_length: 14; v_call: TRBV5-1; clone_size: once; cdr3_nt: TGCGCCAGCAGACAAAGCTCGGGGAGTCAGCCCCAGCATTTT; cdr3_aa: CASRQSSGSQPQHF
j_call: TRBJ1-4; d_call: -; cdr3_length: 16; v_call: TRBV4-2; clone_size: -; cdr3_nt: TGTGCCAGCAGCCAAGGAGGGACCGCAACTAATGAAAAACTGTTTTTT; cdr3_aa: CASSQGGTATNEKLFF
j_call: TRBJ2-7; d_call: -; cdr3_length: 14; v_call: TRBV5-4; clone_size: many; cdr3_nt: TGTGCCAGCAGCTCACCGGGACCCTCCTACGAGCAGTACTTC; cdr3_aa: CASSSPGPSYEQYF
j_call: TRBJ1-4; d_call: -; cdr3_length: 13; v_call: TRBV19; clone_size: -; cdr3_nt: TGTGCCAGTAGTATAGTTCCCGGGAACTTACTGTTTTTT; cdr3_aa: CASSIVPGNLLFF
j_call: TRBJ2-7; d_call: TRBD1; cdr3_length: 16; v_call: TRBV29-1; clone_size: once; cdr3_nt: TGCAGCGTTGAGCGTGGGTGGGGACAGGGGAGTTACGAGCAGTACTTC; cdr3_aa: CSVERGWGQGSYEQYF
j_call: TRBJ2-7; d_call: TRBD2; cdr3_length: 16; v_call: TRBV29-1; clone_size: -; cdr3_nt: TGCAGCGTTGTAACTAGCGGGAGGGTAGGCTCCTACGAGCAGTACTTC; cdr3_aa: CSVVTSGRVGSYEQYF
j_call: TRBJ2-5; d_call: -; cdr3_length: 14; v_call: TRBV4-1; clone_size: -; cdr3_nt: TGCGCCAGCAGCCATGCAAACAGGGTAGAGACCCAGTACTTC; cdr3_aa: CASSHANRVETQYF
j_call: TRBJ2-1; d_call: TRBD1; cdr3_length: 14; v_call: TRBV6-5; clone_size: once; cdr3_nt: TGTGCCAGCGGTGGGACAGGGGGCTGGAATGAGCAGTTCTTC; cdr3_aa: CASGGTGGWNEQFF